This T cell receptor (beta chain) was sequenced during a study of graft-versus-host responses after intestinal transplantation. In the study overall: The study gave all recipients anti-thymocyte globulin induction, then tacrolimus and steroids for three to four years.

Looked up from germline, CDR1 is SGHNT and CDR2 is YYREEE (reference sequence). The CDR3 is 16 amino acids. V trimming: 4 bases; J trimming: 2 bases; junction bases outside the gene matches: 4. Regarding this clone: Its antigen is currently unknown.

Generated by immunoSEQ multiplex PCR, the TCRdb table keeps only in-frame clones and is missing some. The table lists roughly 100,000 clones, roughly 90% of them singletons. The sequencing used unstimulated CD4+ T cells sorted from spleen or lymph node cells, collected before intestinal transplant. This clonotype was sampled from a human donor who received an intestinal transplant. The chain combines TRBV5-4 with TRBJ1-3; the match to TRBD1 covers 12 bases. The CDR3 DNA is TGTGCCAGCAGCCCCGGGACAGGGGGCGCTGGAAACACCATATATTTT. This encodes CASSPGTGGAGNTIYF. The whole variable domain, remainder taken from reference TRBV5-4 and TRBJ1-3, is ETGVTQSPTHLIKTRGQQVTLRCSSQSGHNTVSWYQQALGQGPQFIFQYYREEENGRGNFPPRFSGLQFPNYSSELNVNALELDDSALYLCASSPGTGGAGNTIYFGEGSWLTVV.